The clone carrying this TCR beta chain is labeled as medium-sized (0.01 to 0.1%). One junction end does not reproduce the germline sequence, and a read error may be involved. The data originate from a study of CD8 T cells in ankylosing spondylitis. TCRdb re-called the 5' RACE reads through MiXCR, storing one row per CDR3 protein. Of roughly 8,100 distinct CDR3 sequences listed, more than 8% are singletons. The CDR3 spans 15 residues. Germline CDR1 and CDR2: SGDLS and YYNGEE. This receptor was obtained from a male donor with ankylosing spondylitis or in good health (not recorded which). Input material: blood, either unsorted or a sorted T cell fraction (not recorded which). The chain combines TRBV9 with TRBJ2-2; TRBD2 matches 7 bases. The CDR3, as DNA: TGTGCCAGCACCGTAGGAGGGAGGGCCGGCGGGGAGCTGTTTTTT. It is translated as CASTVGGRAGGELFF.